This is a list of T cell receptor beta chains from one sample in a study of T cell repertoires in cytomegalovirus infection. These receptors' targets are unknown. TCRdb recomputed calls from the reads with MiXCR, one row per CDR3 protein. The sample lists more than 90,000 distinct CDR3 sequences, 10% occurring once. The source material was PBMCs, sequenced either directly or after in vitro stimulation (not recorded which). These receptors were taken from a human donor in good health (CMV status not recorded). Some clones in this sample may be carry-over from other donors' samples. Both conserved end residues are part of each CDR3. The D gene is left open where the match is weak. Some rows mark clone size as missing; the rest say once, few, many or name a class of expanded clone.

d_gene	v_gene	abundance	j_gene	CDR3nt	CDR3aa
.	TRBV7-2	many	TRBJ2-1	TGTGCCAGCAGCTTAGCGGGAAGCAATGAGCAGTTCTTC	CASSLAGSNEQFF
.	TRBV5-4	many	TRBJ1-4	TGTGCCAGCAGCTTGGCGGGAACTAATGAAAAACTGTTTTTT	CASSLAGTNEKLFF
.	TRBV24-1	.	TRBJ2-2	TGTGCCACCAGTGATTTGAACAGGGAAAAGTCCGGGGAGCTGTTTTTT	CATSDLNREKSGELFF
.	TRBV7-2	many	TRBJ2-7	TGTGCCAGCAGCTTAGATCAAGTGAAGGAGCAGTACTTC	CASSLDQVKEQYF
TRBD1	TRBV20-1	.	TRBJ1-6	TGCAGTGCTAGAGATCAAGGACAGGGGAATTCACCCCTCCACTTT	CSARDQGQGNSPLHF
TRBD2	TRBV6-5	.	TRBJ2-1	TGTGCCAGCATTAAAGCGGGAGGGCCCCTGTTCTTC	CASIKAGGPLFF
.	TRBV12-5	.	TRBJ2-5	TGTGCTAGTGGTTTGGACAGTGCGACCCAGTACTTC	CASGLDSATQYF
.	TRBV7-8	many	TRBJ2-6	TGTGCCAGCAGCTACGGTGGGGCAGGTGGGGCCAACGTCCTGACTTTC	CASSYGGAGGANVLTF
.	TRBV19	many	TRBJ1-1	TGTGCCAGTAGTATCCAGACCGGGACAAAAGCTTTCTTT	CASSIQTGTKAFF
TRBD2	TRBV7-6	few	TRBJ2-1	TGTGCCAGCGGTACGGGGGGATCCGAGCAGTTCTTC	CASGTGGSEQFF
.	TRBV18	few	TRBJ1-3	TGTGCCAGCTCACCTCGACAGGCCTCTGGAAACACCATATATTTT	CASSPRQASGNTIYF
.	TRBV4-1	.	TRBJ1-4	TGCGCCAGCAGCCAACTTGCAACTAATGAAAAACTGTTTTTT	CASSQLATNEKLFF
.	TRBV7-2	many	TRBJ1-6	TGTGCCAGCAGCTTATTTTCACCCCTCCACTTT	CASSLFSPLHF